Listed here are 10 T cell receptor beta chains from one sample, sequenced in a study of T cell repertoires in cytomegalovirus infection. TCRdb reprocessed the reads via MiXCR and lists one record per CDR3 protein. The sample has about 920,000 distinct CDR3 sequences, 31% seen once; the top ten hold more than 13%. No cognate antigen is known for these TCRs. The sequences come from cultured CD8+ T cells from PBMCs, collected from culture after CMV antigen stimulation. The receptors shown here come from a human donor in good health (CMV status not recorded). Some clones in this sample may be carry-over from other donors' samples.

The V and J genes are TRBV24-1 and TRBJ2-3; tentatively, D is TRBD1 or TRBD2 (5 bases each). CDR3 size: 16 residues. V dropped 2 bases and J dropped 6 bases, with 17 bases sitting between them. Per germline, CDR1 KGHDR and CDR2 SFDVKD. The DNA of the CDR3 is TGTGCCACCAGTGATTACGGGACGTCAAGGTCGGATACGCAGTATTTT. It specifies CATSDYGTSRSDTQYF.

As to this clonotype: A much larger clone lies one base from this, so it may be a read error. This chain links TRBV7-6 with TRBJ2-7; 9 bases map to TRBD1. Germline CDR1 and CDR2: SGHVS and FNYEAQ. The CDR3 covers 15 residues. The CDR3 here is CACSKERGDRAEQYF. Written as DNA, the CDR3 is TGTGCCTGCAGCAAAGAGAGAGGGGACAGGGCTGAGCAGTACTTC.

There are many counts of this clonotype. This sequence joins TRBV7-9 and TRBJ1-1; D unclear. Germline CDR1 is SEHNR and CDR2 is FQNEAQ (reference sequence). V was cut by 1 base and J by 1 base, with 10 bases left in between. The CDR3 is 15 amino acids. CDR3: CASSLVPWGNTEAFF. The CDR3 DNA sequence: TGTGCCAGCAGCTTAGTCCCCTGGGGGAACACTGAAGCTTTCTTT.

This clonotype was observed a handful of times. The CDR3 sequence: CASSLGEGTGYTF. For the CDR3, the DNA is TGTGCCAGCAGCTTAGGGGAGGGGACTGGCTACACCTTC. This chain connects TRBV7-6 to TRBJ1-2; D is perhaps TRBD1 (5 bases). Germline loops: CDR1 SGHVS, CDR2 FNYEAQ. Trimming shortened V by 1 base and J by 7 bases, and 10 bases separated the two germline ends. This CDR3 region has 13 residues.

J is TRBJ1-4 and V is TRBV7-4; D is possibly TRBD1 (5 bases). Germline assignment: CDR1 SGHVT and CDR2 SQSDAQ. This CDR3 region has 14 residues. V was clipped by 5 bases and J by 6 bases, with 13 bases between them. CDR3 amino acids: CASSGPGRYEKLFF. Written as DNA, the CDR3 is TGTGCCAGCAGCGGCCCGGGACGTTATGAAAAACTGTTTTTT.

V gene TRBV28 combines with J gene TRBJ1-5, with 7 bases matching TRBD1. Germline trimming cut 5 bases from V and 0 bases from J; bases unmatched to any gene: 7. This CDR3 region has 16 residues. CDR1 and CDR2 (germline): MDHEN, SYDVKM. The CDR3 spells CASSARQGSSNQPQHF. In DNA form, the CDR3 reads TGTGCCAGCAGTGCAAGACAGGGATCTAGCAATCAGCCCCAGCATTTT.

This clonotype was seen repeatedly, ten times or more. V usage is TRBV7-9 and J usage is TRBJ1-2, with 7 bases that match TRBD1. CDR3 length: 19 residues. The junction had 17 bases not matched to a gene; V was cut back by 1 base and J by 3 bases. The germline V gene encodes CDR1 SEHNR and CDR2 FQNEAQ (reference sequence). The CDR3 sequence: CASSLDWDSLSLVDYGYTF. Written as DNA, the CDR3 is TGTGCCAGCAGCTTAGATTGGGACAGTCTCTCTTTGGTGGACTATGGCTACACCTTC.

This chain links TRBV6-1 with TRBJ1-4; tentatively, D is TRBD1 (5 bases). Germline CDR1 reads MNHNS; CDR2 reads SASEGT. The CDR3 runs to 15 residues. Trimming pared 10 bases from V and 5 bases from J, leaving 20 bases between. The CDR3 loop is CATDPSPGGNEKLFF. CDR3 in DNA: TGTGCCACCGACCCCAGTCCGGGGGGAAATGAAAAACTGTTTTTT.

This rearrangement joins TRBV11-2 to TRBJ1-4, with D unresolved. This CDR3 has 16 residues. CDR1 SGHAT and CDR2 FQNNGV come from the germline V gene. Trimming took off 0 bases at V and 8 bases at J, with 16 bases between the two ends. DNA for the CDR3: TGTGCCAGCAGCTTAGATCGACGCCAGCTGGGGGAAAAACTGTTTTTT. As protein: CASSLDRRQLGEKLFF.

As for this clonotype: At one of its ends the junction is not consistent with the germline gene, which may arise from a read error. This chain connects TRBV6-6 to TRBJ1-1; 7 nucleotides line up with TRBD1. CDR3 length: 14 residues. Germline lookup yields CDR1 MNHNY and CDR2 SVGAGI (reference sequence). CDR3 sequence reads: CANSTGASNTEAFF. CDR3 bases: TGTGCCAACAGTACAGGGGCGTCAAACACTGAAGCTTTCTTT.